This TCR beta chain was sequenced in a study of blood T cell repertoires in COVID-19. Study details: Samples taken during acute and convalescent COVID-19 were collected in the United States, Italy and Spain. Sources were T cells, B-cell-depleted T cells, or PBMCs; the material itself was cDNA or gDNA.

This CDR3 region has 17 residues. Germline V gene data show CDR1 as SEHNR and CDR2 as FQNEAQ (reference sequence). Deletions cut 8 bases from V and 0 bases from J, with 20 bases between. The repertoire was sequenced with immunoSEQ multiplex PCR; TCRdb's copy has only in-frame clones and lacks some. The profile shows roughly 180,000 clones, roughly 81% of them singletons. This clone was recorded a few times. Material: peripheral blood. The rearrangement joins TRBV7-9 to TRBJ2-1; weak D call: TRBD1 (6 bases). This receptor was obtained from a woman older than 75 with COVID-19, enrolled during active disease. CDR3 coding DNA: TGTGCCAGCGGTGGTTTTCGGAAGGGGGTCTCCTACAATGAGCAGTTCTTC. It specifies CASGGFRKGVSYNEQFF.